One sample yielded the 21 T cell receptor beta chains listed below, sequenced in a study of T cells in Graves' hyperthyroidism and ophthalmopathy. RNA transcripts served as the template for amplifying TCR beta CDR3 regions. HTBI primers were used for first-round RT-PCR of the TCR CDR3. A single record per CDR3 protein comes from TCRdb applying MiXCR to the multiplex PCR reads. Of about 500,000 distinct CDR3 sequences in the sample, over 35% were seen once. Sequenced: peripheral blood or thyroid tissue (not recorded which). These receptors originate from an adult woman with Graves' disease, either hyperthyroidism or ophthalmopathy (not recorded which).

This clonotype has ten or more counts. The chain carries TRBV7-8 and TRBJ1-1; D is unclear. The CDR3 length is 13 residues. The V end was cut by 6 bases, the J end by 1 base, with 9 bases between. CDR1 SGHVS and CDR2 FQNEAQ come from the germline V gene. CDR3: CASRPWGNTEAFF. The CDR3 nucleotides read TGTGCCAGCAGACCATGGGGGAACACTGAAGCTTTCTTT. The variable domain in full, completed from reference TRBV7-8 and TRBJ1-1, reads GAGVSQSPRYKVAKRGQDVALRCDPISGHVSLFWYQQALGQGPEFLTYFQNEAQLDKSGLPSDRFFAERPEGSVSTLKIQRTQQEDSAVYLCASRPWGNTEAFFGQGTRLTVV.

The J gene is TRBJ2-2, the V gene TRBV5-4; TRBD2 agrees at 9 bases. The ends lost 3 bases at V and 0 bases at J; junction bases unmatched: 3. The V gene's germline CDR1 is SGHNT and CDR2 YYREEE (reference sequence). There are 16 residues in the CDR3. The CDR3 region has the DNA TGTGCCAGCAGCTCCGCTAGCGGGACGAACACCGGGGAGCTGTTTTTT. It codes for CASSSASGTNTGELFF.

This clonotype was seen only once. V usage is TRBV2 and J usage is TRBJ1-1; possibly TRBD1 for D (5 bases). The germline V and J ends were trimmed by 3 bases and 2 bases, with 16 bases remaining between them. This CDR3 spans 16 amino acids. Looked up from germline, CDR1 is SNHLY and CDR2 is FYNNEI. The CDR3 spells CASSDSPMGVNTEAFF. DNA of the CDR3: TGTGCCAGCAGTGACTCCCCGATGGGGGTCAACACTGAAGCTTTCTTT.

The chain carries TRBV7-9 and TRBJ2-3, with 9 bases fitting TRBD2. Germline V lookup: CDR1 SEHNR, CDR2 FQNEAQ (reference sequence). Unmatched junction bases numbered 14, after V lost 4 bases and J lost 6 bases. The length of the CDR3 is 17 residues. CDR3 protein: CASSSLAGAGSDDTQYF. The DNA for the CDR3 is TGTGCCAGCAGCTCCTTAGCGGGAGCTGGGTCAGATGATACGCAGTATTTT.

In its sample, this clonotype was seen once. The V gene is TRBV2, the J gene TRBJ1-5; TRBD1 is a possible D gene (6 bases). The V end was cut by 6 bases, the J end by 6 bases, with 9 bases between. CDR1 is SNHLY and CDR2 is FYNNEI in the germline V gene. This CDR3 has 12 residues. CDR3 bases: TGTGCCAGCAGAGAGGGGGGTCAGCCCCAGCATTTT. Residues: CASREGGQPQHF. Full variable domain (rest looked up from reference TRBV2 and TRBJ1-5): EPEVTQTPSHQVTQMGQEVILRCVPISNHLYFYWYRQILGQKVEFLVSFYNNEISEKSEIFDDQFSVERPDGSNFTLKIRSTKLEDSAMYFCASREGGQPQHFGDGTRLSIL.

This clonotype was seen a few times. This chain joins TRBV6-5 and TRBJ1-1; perhaps TRBD1 as D (5 bases). Germline loops: CDR1 MNHEY, CDR2 SVGAGI. The ends were cut back, 5 bases at V and 3 bases at J, with 16 bases in the middle. The CDR3 contains 15 residues. In DNA, the CDR3 is TGTGCCAGCAGTCCCCGCGGGGGACCTGACACTGAAGCTTTCTTT. This encodes CASSPRGGPDTEAFF.

Here the CDR3 reads CASSSSGINTEAFF. Here the CDR3 DNA reads TGTGCCAGCAGCTCGAGTGGAATCAACACTGAAGCTTTCTTT. J is TRBJ1-1 and V is TRBV7-2, with unresolved D. Germline lookup yields CDR1 SGHTA and CDR2 FQGNSA. The CDR3 has 14 residues. V gave up 4 bases and J gave up 2 bases, with 11 bases separating them.

The CDR3 here is CSANRGAQETQYF. Written as DNA, the CDR3 is TGCAGCGCCAACCGGGGGGCACAAGAGACCCAGTACTTC. V usage is TRBV29-1 and J usage is TRBJ2-5; TRBD2 is a possible D gene (7 bases). The V gene lost 7 bases and the J gene lost 2 bases, with 14 bases spanning the gap. Per germline, CDR1 SQVTM and CDR2 ANQGSEA. This CDR3 is built from 13 residues.

This clonotype has at least ten counts. The chain employs TRBV4-3 and TRBJ2-7, with 7 bases that match TRBD1. CDR3 length: 14 residues. Germline loops: CDR1 LGHNA, CDR2 YSLEER. Germline trimming cut 3 bases from V and 6 bases from J; bases unmatched to any gene: 8. DNA for the CDR3: TGCGCCAGCAGCCAGGTGTTCAGGGGGAGCGAGCAGTACTTC. It is translated as CASSQVFRGSEQYF.

The chain recombines TRBV7-9 with TRBJ1-3; D perhaps matches TRBD1 (5 bases). Trimming pared 1 base from V and 5 bases from J, leaving 15 bases between. CDR1 is SEHNR and CDR2 is FQNEAQ in the germline V gene (reference sequence). The CDR3 covers 16 residues. The CDR3 reads CASSLDQGGERNTIYF. DNA of the CDR3: TGTGCCAGCAGCTTAGATCAGGGAGGAGAGCGAAACACCATATATTTT.

The chain has TRBV7-9 and TRBJ1-5; D remains unclear. This CDR3 has 14 residues. Germline V lookup: CDR1 SEHNR, CDR2 FQNEAQ (reference sequence). Trimming shortened V by 3 bases and J by 5 bases, and 11 bases separated the two germline ends. The CDR3 sequence is CASSLGHSYQPQHF. In DNA form, the CDR3 reads TGTGCCAGCAGCTTGGGCCACAGCTATCAGCCCCAGCATTTT.

This rearrangement joins TRBV2 to TRBJ2-7; D uncertain. Germline lookup yields CDR1 SNHLY and CDR2 FYNNEI. The CDR3 contains 12 residues. V dropped 6 bases and J dropped 7 bases, with 13 bases sitting between them. The CDR3 sequence: CASSAISGEQYF. CDR3 DNA sequence: TGTGCCAGCAGCGCTATATCTGGAGAGCAGTACTTC.

This clonotype was observed a single time. V gene TRBV10-3 combines with J gene TRBJ1-1, with D tentatively TRBD1 (5 bases). The CDR3 is 12 residues long. V was clipped by 5 bases and J by 7 bases, with 11 bases between them. Germline loops: CDR1 ENHRY, CDR2 SYGVKD. CDR3 nucleotide sequence: TGTGCCATCAGTTCCTGGGACGTTGAAGCTTTCTTT. Translating it yields CAISSWDVEAFF.

The table lists this clonotype with a count of one. The chain couples TRBV2 to TRBJ2-2; D is uncertain. The CDR3 loop spans 14 amino acids. From germline, CDR1 is SNHLY and CDR2 FYNNEI. The germline V and J ends were trimmed by 5 bases and 7 bases, with 14 bases remaining between them. The CDR3 region is CASSPAPWFGELFF. As DNA, the CDR3 is TGTGCCAGCAGTCCTGCGCCCTGGTTCGGGGAGCTGTTTTTT. The full variable domain, in which reference TRBV2 and TRBJ2-2 provide the parts outside the CDR3, is EPEVTQTPSHQVTQMGQEVILRCVPISNHLYFYWYRQILGQKVEFLVSFYNNEISEKSEIFDDQFSVERPDGSNFTLKIRSTKLEDSAMYFCASSPAPWFGELFFGEGSRLTVL.

The chain employs TRBV7-3 and TRBJ1-2; D gene uncertain. The CDR3 runs to 11 residues. Germline V lookup: CDR1 SGHTA, CDR2 FQGTGA. V was pared by 7 bases and J by 8 bases, with 11 bases between. CDR3 in amino acids: CASTKAGGYTF. CDR3 in DNA: TGTGCCAGCACTAAGGCGGGCGGCTACACCTTC.

This clonotype was seen ten or more times. The chain couples TRBV29-1 to TRBJ2-7; 9 bases map to TRBD2. Unmatched junction bases numbered 11, after V lost 5 bases and J lost 3 bases. CDR1 and CDR2 (germline): SQVTM, ANQGSEA. This CDR3 spans 15 amino acids. The CDR3 reads CSVSQTSGLDYEQYF. The CDR3, as DNA: TGCAGCGTTTCGCAGACTAGCGGCCTTGACTACGAGCAGTACTTC.

As for this clonotype: The junction departs from germline at one end; a sequencing error may be responsible. J is TRBJ1-2 and V is TRBV25-1, with 8 nucleotides matching TRBD1. Germline lookup yields CDR1 MGHDK and CDR2 SYGVNS. The CDR3 has 15 amino acids. In nucleotides, the CDR3 is TGCGCCAGCAGCCATCCCGACAGGGGCGACTATGGCTACACCTTC. Translated: CASSHPDRGDYGYTF.

This clonotype came up many times. V is TRBV3-1 and J is TRBJ2-2, with unresolved D. V was clipped by 4 bases and J by 4 bases, with 19 bases between them. Germline-derived CDR1 and CDR2 are LGHDT and YNNKEL (reference sequence). The CDR3 spans 17 residues. The CDR3 protein is CASSPRARRVRTGELFF. The DNA of the CDR3 is TGTGCCAGCAGCCCCCGGGCCAGGAGAGTACGCACCGGGGAGCTGTTTTTT.

The sample holds a few counts of this clonotype. The chain couples TRBV29-1 to TRBJ2-5; D gene uncertain. The CDR3 length is 11 residues. In germline, CDR1 is SQVTM, CDR2 ANQGSEA. V dropped 1 base and J dropped 4 bases, with 4 bases sitting between them. The CDR3 loop reads CSVEGIETQYF. The DNA for the CDR3 is TGCAGCGTTGAAGGGATAGAGACCCAGTACTTC.

The table lists this clonotype with a few counts. This chain links TRBV10-3 with TRBJ2-7, with D unclear. Germline V lookup: CDR1 ENHRY, CDR2 SYGVKD. The CDR3 has 13 amino acids. Trimming took 6 bases from V and 1 from J, leaving 10 bases between them. This CDR3 is CAISPGGSYEQYF. The CDR3 DNA reads as TGTGCCATCAGCCCTGGTGGGTCCTACGAGCAGTACTTC.

As regards this clonotype: This clone may be a read error of a much larger clone one base away. This chain connects TRBV20-1 to TRBJ2-2; D perhaps matches TRBD2 (6 bases). CDR1 is DFQATT and CDR2 is SNEGSKA in the germline V gene (reference sequence). The V and J ends lost 3 bases and 5 bases respectively, with 10 bases between them. The CDR3 has 13 amino acids. The CDR3 loop is CSASGRETGELFF. In DNA, the CDR3 is TGCAGTGCTAGTGGGCGGGAAACCGGGGAGCTGTTTTTT.